The clone carrying this TCR beta chain has ten or more counts. Its antigen is unknown. The data were taken from a study of spatial heterogeneity in lung cancer. Study details: Any follow-up PBMC samples that were available went on to be sequenced, and the median time to follow-up was two to three years after resection. Across the raw uncorrected reads, a unique TCR and UMI combination was observed, on average, more than ten times. Study-wide findings and caveats: Ubiquitous, expanded tumor-derived TCRs were more frequently observed in blood at resection than at follow-up.

TCR cDNA molecules each carried a unique molecular identifier. TCRdb fed the 5' RACE reads into MiXCR, producing one record per CDR3 protein. The table shows some 120,000 distinct CDR3 sequences, with roughly an eighth occurring only once. Time point specified: blood at routine non-recurrence follow-up after resection. Whole RNA obtained from tumor, nontumor lung or frozen PBMC underwent sequencing without sorting. This sample comprised PBMCs, obtained at follow-up. This sequence was found in a male donor with early-stage non-small cell lung cancer.

CDR3 coding DNA: TGTGCCATCAGTGAGGACAGCACAGATACGCAGTATTTT. Its translation is CAISEDSTDTQYF. V and J are TRBV10-3 and TRBJ2-3, with no clear D. Trimming took 2 bases from V and 0 from J, leaving 3 bases between them. CDR3 length: 13 amino acids. The V gene's germline CDR1 is ENHRY and CDR2 SYGVKD.